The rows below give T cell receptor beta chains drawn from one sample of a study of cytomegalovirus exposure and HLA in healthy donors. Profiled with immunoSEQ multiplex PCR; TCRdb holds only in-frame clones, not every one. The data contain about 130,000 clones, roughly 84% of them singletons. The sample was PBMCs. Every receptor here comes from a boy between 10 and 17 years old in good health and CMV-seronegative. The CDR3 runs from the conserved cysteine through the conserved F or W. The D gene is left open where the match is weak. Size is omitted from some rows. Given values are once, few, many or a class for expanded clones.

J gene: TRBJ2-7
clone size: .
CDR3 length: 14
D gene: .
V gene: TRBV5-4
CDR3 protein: CASRNAGRSYEQYF
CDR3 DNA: TGTGCCAGCAGAAATGCGGGACGCTCCTACGAGCAGTACTTC

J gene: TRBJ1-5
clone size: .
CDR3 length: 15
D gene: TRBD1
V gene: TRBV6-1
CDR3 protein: CASSETSDRYQPQHF
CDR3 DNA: TGTGCCAGCAGTGAAACTTCGGACAGGTATCAGCCCCAGCATTTT

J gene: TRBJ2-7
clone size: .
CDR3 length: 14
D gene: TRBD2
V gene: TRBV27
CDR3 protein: CASSWGGETYEQYF
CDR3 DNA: TGTGCCAGCAGTTGGGGAGGGGAGACCTACGAGCAGTACTTC

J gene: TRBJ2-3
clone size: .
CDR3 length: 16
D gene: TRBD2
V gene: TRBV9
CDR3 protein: CASSLRLAGDTDTQYF
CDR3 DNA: TGTGCCAGCAGCCTTCGACTAGCGGGAGACACAGATACGCAGTATTTT

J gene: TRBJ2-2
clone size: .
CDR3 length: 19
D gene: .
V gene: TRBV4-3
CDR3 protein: CASSQDWDSMGLNTGELFF
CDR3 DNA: TGCGCCAGCAGCCAAGATTGGGACAGCATGGGACTTAACACCGGGGAGCTGTTTTTT

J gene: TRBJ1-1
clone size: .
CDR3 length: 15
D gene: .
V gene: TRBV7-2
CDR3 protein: CASSLGWRKNTEAFF
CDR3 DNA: TGTGCCAGCAGCCTAGGTTGGCGGAAGAACACTGAAGCTTTCTTT

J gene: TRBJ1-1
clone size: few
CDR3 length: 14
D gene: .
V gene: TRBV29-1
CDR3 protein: CSAGAGGVNTEAFF
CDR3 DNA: TGCAGCGCCGGGGCCGGGGGGGTGAACACTGAAGCTTTCTTT

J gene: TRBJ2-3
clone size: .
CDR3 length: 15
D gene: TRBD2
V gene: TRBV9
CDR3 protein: CASSGPSGKTDTQYF
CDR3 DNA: TGTGCCAGCAGCGGCCCTAGCGGTAAGACAGATACGCAGTATTTT

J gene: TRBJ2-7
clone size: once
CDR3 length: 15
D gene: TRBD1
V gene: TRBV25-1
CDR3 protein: CASSEYTGAAYEQYF
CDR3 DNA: TGTGCCAGCAGTGAATATACAGGGGCGGCCTACGAGCAGTACTTC

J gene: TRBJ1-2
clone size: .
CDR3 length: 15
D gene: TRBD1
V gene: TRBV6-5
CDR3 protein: CASGYGTQGEGGYTF
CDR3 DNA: TGTGCCAGCGGTTACGGTACTCAGGGGGAAGGTGGCTACACCTTC

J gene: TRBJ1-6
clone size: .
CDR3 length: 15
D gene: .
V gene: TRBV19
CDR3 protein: CASSIERGLSSPLHF
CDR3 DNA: TGTGCCAGTAGTATAGAGAGGGGGTTAAGCTCACCCCTCCACTTT

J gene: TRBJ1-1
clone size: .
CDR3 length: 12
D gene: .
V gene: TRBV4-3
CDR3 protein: CASSRDRSEAFF
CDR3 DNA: TGCGCCAGCAGCCGCGACAGGTCCGAAGCTTTCTTT

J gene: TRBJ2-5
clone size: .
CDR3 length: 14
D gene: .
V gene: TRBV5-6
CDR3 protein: CASSLGVRKETQYF
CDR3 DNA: TGTGCCAGCAGCTTGGGTGTGCGAAAAGAGACCCAGTACTTC

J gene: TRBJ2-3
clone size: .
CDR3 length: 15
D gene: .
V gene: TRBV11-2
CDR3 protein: CASSLLRSSTDTQYF
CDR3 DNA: TGTGCCAGCAGCTTATTGCGGTCTAGCACAGATACGCAGTATTTT

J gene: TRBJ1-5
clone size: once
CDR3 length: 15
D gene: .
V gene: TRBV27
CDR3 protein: CASSSLGQLNQPQHF
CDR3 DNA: TGTGCCAGCAGTTCACTAGGACAGTTAAATCAGCCCCAGCATTTT

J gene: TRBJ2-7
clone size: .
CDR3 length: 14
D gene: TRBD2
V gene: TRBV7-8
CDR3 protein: CASSPRTSGIEQYF
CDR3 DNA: TGTGCCAGCAGCCCAAGGACTAGCGGGATCGAGCAGTACTTC

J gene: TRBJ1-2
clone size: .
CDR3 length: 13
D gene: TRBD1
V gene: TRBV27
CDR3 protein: CASSYRGPDGYTF
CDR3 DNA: TGTGCCAGCAGTTATAGGGGGCCTGATGGCTACACCTTC

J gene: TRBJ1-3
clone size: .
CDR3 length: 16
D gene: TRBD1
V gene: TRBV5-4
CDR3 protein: CASSARTGTGGDPIYF
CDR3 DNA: TGTGCCAGCAGCGCACGAACCGGGACAGGGGGTGATCCCATATATTTT

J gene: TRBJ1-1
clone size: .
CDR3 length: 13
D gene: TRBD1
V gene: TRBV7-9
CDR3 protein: CASRPTGASEAFF
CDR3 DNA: TGTGCCAGCAGACCGACAGGGGCCTCTGAAGCTTTCTTT

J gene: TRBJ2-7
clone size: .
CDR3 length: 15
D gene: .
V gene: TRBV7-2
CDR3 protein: CASSLGRQGGYEQYF
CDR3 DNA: TGTGCCAGCAGCTTAGGGCGTCAGGGGGGATACGAGCAGTACTTC

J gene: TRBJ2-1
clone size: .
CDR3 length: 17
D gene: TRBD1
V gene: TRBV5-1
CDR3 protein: CASSLGTGVNTYNEQFF
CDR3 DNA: TGCGCCAGCAGCTTGGGAACAGGGGTGAACACCTACAATGAGCAGTTCTTC

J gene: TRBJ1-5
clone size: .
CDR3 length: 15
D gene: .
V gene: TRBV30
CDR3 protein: CAWSVGGKCNQPQHF
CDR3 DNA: TGTGCCTGGAGTGTAGGAGGGAAATGCAATCAGCCCCAGCATTTT

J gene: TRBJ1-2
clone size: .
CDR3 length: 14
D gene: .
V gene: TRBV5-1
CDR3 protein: CASSLGHRVDGYTF
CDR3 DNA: TGCGCCAGCAGCTTGGGTCACAGGGTCGATGGCTACACCTTC

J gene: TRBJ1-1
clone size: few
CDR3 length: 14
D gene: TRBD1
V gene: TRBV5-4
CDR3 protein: CASSLNPGGTEAFF
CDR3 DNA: TGTGCCAGCAGCTTGAATCCAGGGGGCACTGAAGCTTTCTTT

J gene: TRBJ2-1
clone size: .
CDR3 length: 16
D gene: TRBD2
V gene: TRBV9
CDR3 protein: CASSGLAGGPGNEQFF
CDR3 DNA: TGTGCCAGCAGCGGATTAGCGGGAGGGCCTGGGAATGAGCAGTTCTTC

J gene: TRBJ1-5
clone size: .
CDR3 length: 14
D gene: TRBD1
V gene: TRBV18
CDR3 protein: CASSLGGGNQPQHF
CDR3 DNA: TGTGCCAGCTCATTAGGGGGCGGCAATCAGCCCCAGCATTTT

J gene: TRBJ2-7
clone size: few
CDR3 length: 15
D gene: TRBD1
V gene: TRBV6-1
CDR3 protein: CASSEDLTGYYEQYF
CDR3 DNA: TGTGCCAGCAGTGAAGATCTGACAGGGTATTACGAGCAGTACTTC

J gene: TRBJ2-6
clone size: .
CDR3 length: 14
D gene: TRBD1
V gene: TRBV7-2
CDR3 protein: CASSFGTEANVLTF
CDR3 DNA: TGTGCCAGCAGCTTCGGGACAGAGGCCAACGTCCTGACTTTC

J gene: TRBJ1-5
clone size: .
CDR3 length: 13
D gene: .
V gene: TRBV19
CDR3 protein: CASRVGSFQPQHF
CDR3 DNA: TGTGCCAGTAGAGTCGGTTCTTTCCAGCCCCAGCATTTT

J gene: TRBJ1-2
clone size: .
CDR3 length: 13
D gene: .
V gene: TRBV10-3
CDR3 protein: CAIRDSPGYGYTF
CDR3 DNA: TGTGCCATCAGGGACTCCCCGGGCTATGGCTACACCTTC

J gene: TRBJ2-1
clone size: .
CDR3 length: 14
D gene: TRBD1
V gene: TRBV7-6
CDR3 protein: CASSSGTGGNEQFF
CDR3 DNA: TGTGCCAGCAGCTCCGGGACAGGGGGCAATGAGCAGTTCTTC

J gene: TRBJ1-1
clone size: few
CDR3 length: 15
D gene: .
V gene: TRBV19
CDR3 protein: CASSPSGSMNTEAFF
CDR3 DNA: TGTGCCAGTAGTCCCAGTGGGAGTATGAACACTGAAGCTTTCTTT

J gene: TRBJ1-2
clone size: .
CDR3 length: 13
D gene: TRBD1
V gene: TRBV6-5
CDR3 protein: CASSFRQGDGYTF
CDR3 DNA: TGTGCCAGCAGTTTCCGACAGGGAGATGGCTACACCTTC

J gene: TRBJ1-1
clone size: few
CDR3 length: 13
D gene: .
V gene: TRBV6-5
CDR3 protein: CASSRALNTEAFF
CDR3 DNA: TGTGCCAGCAGCCGAGCCCTGAACACTGAAGCTTTCTTT

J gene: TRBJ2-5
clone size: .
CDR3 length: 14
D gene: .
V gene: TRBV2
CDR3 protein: CASSGNTGQETQYF
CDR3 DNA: TGTGCCAGCAGTGGTAATACGGGCCAAGAGACCCAGTACTTC

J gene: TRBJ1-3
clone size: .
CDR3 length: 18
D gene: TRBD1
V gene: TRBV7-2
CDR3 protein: CASSFPVDRGFSGNTIYF
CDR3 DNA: TGTGCCAGCAGCTTCCCCGTGGACAGGGGGTTTTCTGGAAACACCATATATTTT

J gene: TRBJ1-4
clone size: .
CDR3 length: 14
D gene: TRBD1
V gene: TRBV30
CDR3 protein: CAWDRGVPNEKLFF
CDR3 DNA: TGTGCCTGGGACAGGGGAGTGCCTAATGAAAAACTGTTTTTT

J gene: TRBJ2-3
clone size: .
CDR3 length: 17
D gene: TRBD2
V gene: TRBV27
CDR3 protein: CASSLTGLAASTDTQYF
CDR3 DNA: TGTGCCAGCAGTTTAACGGGACTAGCGGCTAGCACAGATACGCAGTATTTT

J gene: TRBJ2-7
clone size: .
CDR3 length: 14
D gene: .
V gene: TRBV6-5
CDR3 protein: CASSYGDSSYEQYF
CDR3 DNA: TGTGCCAGCAGTTACGGGGACTCCTCCTACGAGCAGTACTTC

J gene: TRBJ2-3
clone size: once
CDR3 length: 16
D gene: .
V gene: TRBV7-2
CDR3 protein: CASSPLWGRSTDTQYF
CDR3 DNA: TGTGCCAGCAGCCCTCTCTGGGGGCGTAGCACAGATACGCAGTATTTT

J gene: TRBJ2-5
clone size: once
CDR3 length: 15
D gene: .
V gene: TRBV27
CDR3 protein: CASSFRHLIQETQYF
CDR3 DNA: TGTGCCAGCAGTTTTCGTCACCTAATCCAAGAGACCCAGTACTTC

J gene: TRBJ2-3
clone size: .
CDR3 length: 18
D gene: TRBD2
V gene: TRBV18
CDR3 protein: CASSPLAGERIGTDTQYF
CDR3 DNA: TGTGCCAGCTCACCTTTAGCGGGGGAGCGCATAGGCACAGATACGCAGTATTTT

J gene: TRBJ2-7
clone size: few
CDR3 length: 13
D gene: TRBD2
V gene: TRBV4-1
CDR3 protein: CASSTSGSYEQYF
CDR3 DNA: TGCGCCAGCAGCACTAGCGGGAGTTACGAGCAGTACTTC

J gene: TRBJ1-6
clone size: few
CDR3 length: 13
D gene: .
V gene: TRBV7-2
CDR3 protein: CASSSVRGLPLHF
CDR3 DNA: TGTGCCAGCAGCTCAGTGCGGGGGTTACCCCTCCACTTT

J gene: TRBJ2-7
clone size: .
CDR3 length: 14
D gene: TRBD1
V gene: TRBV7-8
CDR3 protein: CASSLAGQTYEQYF
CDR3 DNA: TGTGCCAGCAGCTTAGCGGGACAGACCTACGAGCAGTACTTC

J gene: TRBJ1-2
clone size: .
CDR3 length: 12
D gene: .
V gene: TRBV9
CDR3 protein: CASSPGGYGYTF
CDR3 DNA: TGTGCCAGCAGCCCCGGGGGATATGGCTACACCTTC

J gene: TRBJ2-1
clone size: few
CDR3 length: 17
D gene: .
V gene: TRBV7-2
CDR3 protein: CASSSDLAGPPYNEQFF
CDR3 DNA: TGTGCCAGCAGCTCCGACTTGGCGGGGCCCCCATACAATGAGCAGTTCTTC

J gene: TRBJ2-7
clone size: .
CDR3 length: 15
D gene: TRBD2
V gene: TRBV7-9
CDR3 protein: CASSLTSGDAYEQYF
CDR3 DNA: TGTGCCAGCAGCTTAACTAGCGGGGATGCCTACGAGCAGTACTTC

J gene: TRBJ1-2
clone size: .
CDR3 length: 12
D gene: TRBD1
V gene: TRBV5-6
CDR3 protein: CASRTGEYGYTF
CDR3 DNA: TGTGCCAGCAGGACAGGGGAATATGGCTACACCTTC

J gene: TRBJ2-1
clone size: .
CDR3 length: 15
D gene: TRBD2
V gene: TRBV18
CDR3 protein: CASSPSGLEINEQFF
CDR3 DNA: TGTGCCAGCTCACCCTCCGGACTAGAAATCAATGAGCAGTTCTTC

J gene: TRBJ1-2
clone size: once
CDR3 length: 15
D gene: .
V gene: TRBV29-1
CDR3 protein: CSVQGVRTSNRGYTF
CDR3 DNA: TGCAGCGTTCAAGGTGTTAGGACATCGAATCGGGGCTACACCTTC

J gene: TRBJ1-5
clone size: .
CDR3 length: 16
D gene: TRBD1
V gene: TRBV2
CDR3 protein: CASSEVPGGYTRPQHF
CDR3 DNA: TGTGCCAGCAGTGAAGTTCCAGGGGGCTACACCAGGCCCCAGCATTTT

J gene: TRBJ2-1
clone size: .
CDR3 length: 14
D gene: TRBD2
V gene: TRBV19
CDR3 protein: CASSGLDGVDEQFF
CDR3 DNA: TGTGCCAGTAGCGGACTAGACGGCGTGGATGAGCAGTTCTTC

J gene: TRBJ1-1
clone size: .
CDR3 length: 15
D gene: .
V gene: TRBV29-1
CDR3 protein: CSVEIGGVPSSEAFF
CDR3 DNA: TGCAGCGTTGAAATAGGCGGAGTTCCCTCGTCTGAAGCTTTCTTT

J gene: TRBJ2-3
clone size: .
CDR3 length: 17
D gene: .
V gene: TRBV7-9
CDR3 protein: CASSLTANRVSTDTQYF
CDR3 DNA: TGTGCCAGCAGCCTTACCGCCAACAGGGTTAGCACAGATACGCAGTATTTT